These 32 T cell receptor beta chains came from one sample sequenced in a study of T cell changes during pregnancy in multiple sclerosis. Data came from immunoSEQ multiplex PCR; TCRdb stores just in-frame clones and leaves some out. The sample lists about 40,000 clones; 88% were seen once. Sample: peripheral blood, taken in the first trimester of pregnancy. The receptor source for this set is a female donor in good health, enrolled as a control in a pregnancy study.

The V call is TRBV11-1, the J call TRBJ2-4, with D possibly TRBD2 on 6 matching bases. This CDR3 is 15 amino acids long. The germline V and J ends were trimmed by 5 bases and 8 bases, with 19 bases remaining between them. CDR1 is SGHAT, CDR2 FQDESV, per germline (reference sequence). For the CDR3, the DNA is TGTGCCAGCAGCCCGAAGACTAGGGGAAGAGACATTCAGTACTTC. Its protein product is CASSPKTRGRDIQYF. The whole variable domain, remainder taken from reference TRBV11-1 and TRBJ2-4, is EAEVAQSPRYKITEKSQAVAFWCDPISGHATLYWYRQILGQGPELLVQFQDESVVDDSQLPKDRFSAERLKGVDSTLKIQPAELGDSAMYLCASSPKTRGRDIQYFGAGTRLSVL.

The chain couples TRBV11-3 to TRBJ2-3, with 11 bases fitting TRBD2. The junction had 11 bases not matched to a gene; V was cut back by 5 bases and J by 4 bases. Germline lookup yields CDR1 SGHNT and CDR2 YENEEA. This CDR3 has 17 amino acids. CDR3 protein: CASSQGVPGLAADTQYF. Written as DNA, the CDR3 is TGTGCCAGCAGCCAGGGGGTCCCGGGACTAGCGGCAGATACGCAGTATTTT.

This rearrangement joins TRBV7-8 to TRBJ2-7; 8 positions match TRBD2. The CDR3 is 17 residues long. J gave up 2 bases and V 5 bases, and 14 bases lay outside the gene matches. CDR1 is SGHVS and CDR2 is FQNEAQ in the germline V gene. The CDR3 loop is CASSPHPASGGAYEQYF. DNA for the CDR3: TGTGCCAGCAGCCCACACCCCGCGAGCGGGGGCGCCTACGAGCAGTACTTC.

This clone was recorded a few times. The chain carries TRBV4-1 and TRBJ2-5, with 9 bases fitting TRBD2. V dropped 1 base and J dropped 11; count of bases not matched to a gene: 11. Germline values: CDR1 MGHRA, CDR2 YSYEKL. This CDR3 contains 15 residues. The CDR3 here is CASSQAGSGGATQYF. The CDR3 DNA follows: TGCGCCAGCAGCCAAGCAGGTAGCGGGGGAGCAACACAGTACTTC.

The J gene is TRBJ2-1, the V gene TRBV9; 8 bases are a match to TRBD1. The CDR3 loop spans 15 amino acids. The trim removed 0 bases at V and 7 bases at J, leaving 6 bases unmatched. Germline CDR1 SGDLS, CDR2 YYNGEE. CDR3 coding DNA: TGTGCCAGCAGCGTAGGTCAGGGGGCAGGGAATGAGCAGTTCTTC. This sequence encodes CASSVGQGAGNEQFF.

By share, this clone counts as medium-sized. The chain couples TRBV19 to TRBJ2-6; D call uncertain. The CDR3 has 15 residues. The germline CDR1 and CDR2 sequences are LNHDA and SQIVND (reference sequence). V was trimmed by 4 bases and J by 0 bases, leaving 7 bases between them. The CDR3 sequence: CASSKTGSGANVLTF. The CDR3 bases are TGTGCCAGTAGTAAGACGGGCTCTGGGGCCAACGTCCTGACTTTC.

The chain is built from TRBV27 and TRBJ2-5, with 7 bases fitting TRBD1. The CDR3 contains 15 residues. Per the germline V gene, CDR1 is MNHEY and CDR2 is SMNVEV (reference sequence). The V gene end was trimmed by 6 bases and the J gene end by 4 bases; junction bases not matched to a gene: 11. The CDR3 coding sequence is TGTGCCAGCAGGACGATACAGGGGAAGGGAGAGACCCAGTACTTC. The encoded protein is CASRTIQGKGETQYF.

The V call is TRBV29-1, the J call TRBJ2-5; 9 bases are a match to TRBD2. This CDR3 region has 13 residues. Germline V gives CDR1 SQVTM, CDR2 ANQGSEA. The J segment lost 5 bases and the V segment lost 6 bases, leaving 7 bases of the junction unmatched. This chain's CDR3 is CSVDGAGGETQYF. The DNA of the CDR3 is TGCAGCGTGGACGGAGCGGGAGGTGAGACCCAGTACTTC.

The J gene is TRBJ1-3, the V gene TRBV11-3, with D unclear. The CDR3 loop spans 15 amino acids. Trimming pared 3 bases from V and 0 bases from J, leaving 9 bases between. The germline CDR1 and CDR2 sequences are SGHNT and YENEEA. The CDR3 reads CASSLFGDSGNTIYF. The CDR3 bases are TGTGCCAGCAGCTTGTTCGGTGACTCTGGAAACACCATATATTTT.

CDR3 nucleotides: TGCGCCAGCAGCTACCAGATTCTCAATGAGCAGTTCTTC. Residues: CASSYQILNEQFF. The V gene is TRBV5-1, the J gene TRBJ2-1; D gene unclear. The length of the CDR3 is 13 residues. Germline V CDR1 and CDR2: SGHRS, YFSETQ. V was trimmed by 3 bases and J by 6 bases, leaving 10 bases between them.

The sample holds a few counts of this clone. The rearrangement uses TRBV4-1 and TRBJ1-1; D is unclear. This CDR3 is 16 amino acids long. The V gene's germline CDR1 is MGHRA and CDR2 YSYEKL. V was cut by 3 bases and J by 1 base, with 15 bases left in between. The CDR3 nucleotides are TGCGCCAGCAGCCAGCTACTAGAGAGGACGAACACTGAAGCTTTCTTT. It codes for CASSQLLERTNTEAFF.

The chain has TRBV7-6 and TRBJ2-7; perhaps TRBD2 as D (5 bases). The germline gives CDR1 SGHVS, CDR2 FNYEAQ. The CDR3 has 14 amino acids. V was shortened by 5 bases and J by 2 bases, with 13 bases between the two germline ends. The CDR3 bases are TGTGCCAGCAGCAGAGGGTCAACTACCTACGAGCAGTACTTC. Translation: CASSRGSTTYEQYF.

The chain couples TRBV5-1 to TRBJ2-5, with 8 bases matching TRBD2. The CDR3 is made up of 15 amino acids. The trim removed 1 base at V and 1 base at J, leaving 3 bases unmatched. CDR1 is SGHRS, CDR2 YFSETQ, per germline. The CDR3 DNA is TGCGCCAGCAGCTTGTTTAGCGGGGCCCAAGAGACCCAGTACTTC. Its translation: CASSLFSGAQETQYF.

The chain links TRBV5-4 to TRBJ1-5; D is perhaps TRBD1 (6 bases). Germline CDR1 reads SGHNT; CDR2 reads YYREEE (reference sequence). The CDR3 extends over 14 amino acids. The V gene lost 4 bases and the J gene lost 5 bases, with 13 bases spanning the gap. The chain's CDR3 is CASSMTGVDQPQHF. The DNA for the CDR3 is TGTGCCAGCAGCATGACAGGCGTGGATCAGCCCCAGCATTTT.

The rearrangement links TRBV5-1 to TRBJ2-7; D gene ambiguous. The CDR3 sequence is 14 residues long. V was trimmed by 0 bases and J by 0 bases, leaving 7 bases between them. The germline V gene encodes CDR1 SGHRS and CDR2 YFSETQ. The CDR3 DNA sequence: TGCGCCAGCAGCTTGGAGCAGGTCTCCTACGAGCAGTACTTC. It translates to CASSLEQVSYEQYF. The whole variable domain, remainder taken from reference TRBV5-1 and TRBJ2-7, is KAGVTQTPRYLIKTRGQQVTLSCSPISGHRSVSWYQQTPGQGLQFLFEYFSETQRNKGNFPGRFSGRQFSNSRSEMNVSTLELGDSALYLCASSLEQVSYEQYFGPGTRLTVT.

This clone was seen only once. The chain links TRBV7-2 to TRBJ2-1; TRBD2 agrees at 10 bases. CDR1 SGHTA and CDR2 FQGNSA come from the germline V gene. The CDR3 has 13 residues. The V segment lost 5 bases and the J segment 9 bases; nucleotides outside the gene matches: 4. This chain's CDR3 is CASSQGLAPEQFF. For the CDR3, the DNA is TGTGCCAGCAGCCAGGGACTAGCGCCTGAGCAGTTCTTC.

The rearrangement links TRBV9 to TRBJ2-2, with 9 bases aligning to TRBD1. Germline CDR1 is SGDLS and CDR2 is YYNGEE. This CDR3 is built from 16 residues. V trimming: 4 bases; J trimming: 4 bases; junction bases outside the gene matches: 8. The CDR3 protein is CASSYRTGVSTGELFF. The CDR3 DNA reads TGTGCCAGCAGCTACCGGACAGGGGTGAGCACCGGGGAGCTGTTTTTT.

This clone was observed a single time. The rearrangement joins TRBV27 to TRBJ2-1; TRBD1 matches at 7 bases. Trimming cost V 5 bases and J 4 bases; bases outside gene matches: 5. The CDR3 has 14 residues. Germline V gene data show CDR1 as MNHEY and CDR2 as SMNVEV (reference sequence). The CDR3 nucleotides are TGTGCCAGCAGTAAACCACAGGGGTACAATGAGCAGTTCTTC. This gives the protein CASSKPQGYNEQFF.

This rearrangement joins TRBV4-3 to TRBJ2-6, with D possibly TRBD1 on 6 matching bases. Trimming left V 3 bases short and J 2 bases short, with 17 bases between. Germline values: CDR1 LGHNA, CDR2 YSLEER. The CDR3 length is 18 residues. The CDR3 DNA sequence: TGCGCCAGCAGCCATTGGGACACCACGACGACTGGGGCCAACGTCCTGACTTTC. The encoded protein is CASSHWDTTTTGANVLTF.

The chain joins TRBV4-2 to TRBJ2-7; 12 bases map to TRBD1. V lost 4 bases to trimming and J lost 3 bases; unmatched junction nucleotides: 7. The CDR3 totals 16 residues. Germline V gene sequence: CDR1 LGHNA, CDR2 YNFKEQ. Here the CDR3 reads CASSLTGQGAIYEQYF. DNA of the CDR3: TGTGCCAGCAGCCTTACGGGACAGGGGGCGATCTACGAGCAGTACTTC.

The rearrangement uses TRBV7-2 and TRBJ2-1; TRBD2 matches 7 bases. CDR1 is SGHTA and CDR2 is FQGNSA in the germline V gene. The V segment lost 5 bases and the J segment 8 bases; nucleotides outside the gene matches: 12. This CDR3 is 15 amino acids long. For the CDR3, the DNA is TGTGCCAGCAGCCCGGGGGAGGGCTGGTTCTATGAGCAGTTCTTC. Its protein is CASSPGEGWFYEQFF.

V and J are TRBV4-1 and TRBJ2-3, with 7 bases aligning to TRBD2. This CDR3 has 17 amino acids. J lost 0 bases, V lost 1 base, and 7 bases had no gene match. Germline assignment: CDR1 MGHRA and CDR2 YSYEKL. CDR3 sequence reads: CASSQGLLAASTDTQYF. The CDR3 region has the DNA TGCGCCAGCAGCCAAGGCCTCCTAGCGGCCAGCACAGATACGCAGTATTTT.

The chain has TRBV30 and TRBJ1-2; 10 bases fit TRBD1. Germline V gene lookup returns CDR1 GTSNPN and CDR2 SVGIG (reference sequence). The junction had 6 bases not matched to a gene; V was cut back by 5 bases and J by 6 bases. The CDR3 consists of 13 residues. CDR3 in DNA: TGTGCCTGGGGTGACAGGGGGCCGGATGGCTACACCTTC. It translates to CAWGDRGPDGYTF.

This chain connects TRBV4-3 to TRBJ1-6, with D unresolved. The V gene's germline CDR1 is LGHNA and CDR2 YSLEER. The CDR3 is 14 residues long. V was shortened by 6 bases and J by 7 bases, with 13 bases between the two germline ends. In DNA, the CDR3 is TGCGCCAGCAGTCGAGACGCGGGGAATTCACCCCTCCACTTT. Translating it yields CASSRDAGNSPLHF.

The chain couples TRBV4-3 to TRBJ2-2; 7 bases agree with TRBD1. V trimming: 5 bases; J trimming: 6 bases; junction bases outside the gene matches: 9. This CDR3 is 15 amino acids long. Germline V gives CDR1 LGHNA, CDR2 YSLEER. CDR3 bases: TGCGCCAGCAGCACTGACAGGGCATTATCCGGGGAGCTGTTTTTT. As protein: CASSTDRALSGELFF.

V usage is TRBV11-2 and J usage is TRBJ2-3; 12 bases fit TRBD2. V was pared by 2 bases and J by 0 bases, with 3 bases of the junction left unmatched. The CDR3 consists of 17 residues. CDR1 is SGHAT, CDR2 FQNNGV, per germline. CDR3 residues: CASSLRTSGTSTDTQYF. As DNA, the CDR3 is TGTGCCAGCAGCTTAAGGACTAGCGGGACTAGCACAGATACGCAGTATTTT.

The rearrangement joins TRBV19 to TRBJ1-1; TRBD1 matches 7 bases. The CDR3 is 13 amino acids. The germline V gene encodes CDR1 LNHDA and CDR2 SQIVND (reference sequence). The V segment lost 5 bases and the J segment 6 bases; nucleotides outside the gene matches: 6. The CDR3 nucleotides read TGTGCCAGTAGTCCAGGGGGGACGGCTGAAGCTTTCTTT. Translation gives CASSPGGTAEAFF.

The CDR3 region has the DNA TGTGCCAGCAGCTTGAACAGGGCTTACGAGCAGTACTTC. This encodes CASSLNRAYEQYF. The chain recombines TRBV7-9 with TRBJ2-7; possible D gene TRBD1, 6 bases. The germline V gene encodes CDR1 SEHNR and CDR2 FQNEAQ (reference sequence). Deletions cut 3 bases from V and 4 bases from J, with 10 bases between. The CDR3 has 13 residues. Full variable domain (missing parts from reference TRBV7-9 and TRBJ2-7): DTGVSQNPRHKITKRGQNVTFRCDPISEHNRLYWYRQTLGQGPEFLTYFQNEAQLEKSRLLSDRFSAERPKGSFSTLEIQRTEQGDSAMYLCASSLNRAYEQYFGPGTRLTVT.

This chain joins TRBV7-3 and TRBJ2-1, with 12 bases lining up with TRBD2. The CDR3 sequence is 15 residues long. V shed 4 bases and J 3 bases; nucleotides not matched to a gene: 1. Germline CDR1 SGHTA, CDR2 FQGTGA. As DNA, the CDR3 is TGTGCCAGCAGCTCACTAGCGGGAGGCTACAATGAGCAGTTCTTC. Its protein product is CASSSLAGGYNEQFF.

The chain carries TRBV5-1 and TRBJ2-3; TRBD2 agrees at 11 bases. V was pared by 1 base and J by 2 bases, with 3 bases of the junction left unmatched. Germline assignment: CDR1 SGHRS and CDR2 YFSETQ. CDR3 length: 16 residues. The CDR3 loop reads CASSLTSGGLTDTQYF. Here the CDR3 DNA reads TGCGCCAGCAGCTTGACTAGCGGGGGTCTCACAGATACGCAGTATTTT.

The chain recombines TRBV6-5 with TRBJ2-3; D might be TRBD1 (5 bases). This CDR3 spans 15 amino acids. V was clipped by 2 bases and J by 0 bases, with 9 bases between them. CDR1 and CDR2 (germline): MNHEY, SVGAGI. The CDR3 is CASSYGAHSTDTQYF. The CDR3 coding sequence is TGTGCCAGCAGTTACGGGGCACATAGCACAGATACGCAGTATTTT.

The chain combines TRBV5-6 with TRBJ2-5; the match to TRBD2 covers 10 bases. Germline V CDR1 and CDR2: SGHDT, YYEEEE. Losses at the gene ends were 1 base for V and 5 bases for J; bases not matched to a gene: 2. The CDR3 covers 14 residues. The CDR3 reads CASSLSLAGETQYF. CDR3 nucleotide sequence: TGTGCCAGCAGCTTGTCACTAGCGGGGGAGACCCAGTACTTC.